This T cell receptor (beta chain) was sequenced in a study of blood T cells in healthy people across ages. This clonotype has at least ten counts. Total RNA, at least 5 micrograms per sample, came from PBMCs. The V and J ends lost 3 bases and 7 bases respectively, with 24 bases between them. The CDR3 loop spans 17 amino acids. CDR1 is KGHDR and CDR2 is SFDVKD in the germline V gene. Using a J-beta primer mix together with a sample-barcoded 5' primer, a second PCR was run for roughly 6 to 11 cycles. Via MiXCR, TCRdb re-called the 5' RACE reads, giving one row per CDR3 protein. The repertoire holds some 790,000 distinct CDR3 sequences, with roughly 26% as singletons.

The sample comprised blood. The V gene is TRBV24-1, the J gene TRBJ2-7; TRBD1 might be the D (5 bases). This receptor was identified in a woman aged 80 or older in good health. CDR3: CATSDDPPATAPREQYF. As DNA, the CDR3 is TGTGCCACCAGTGATGATCCCCCTGCGACAGCCCCTAGGGAGCAGTACTTC.